The 27 T cell receptor beta chains in this list originate from one sample, sequenced in a study of CD8+ T cells in alopecia areata (dated by TCRdb to the late 2010s). The library was built by means of the immunoSEQ multiplex PCR assay. To provide template for TCR sequencing, every sample had RNA extracted and reverse transcribed into cDNA. Entries here come from immuneACCESS through TCRdb and include only in-frame sequences with V and J called. Some clones fail to appear in such tables; in the studies checked, an unresolved V gene covers under half of the shortfall, and the cause of the remainder is unknown. The sample contains 180,000 or so clones, about 51% of them found a single time. The top ten clonotypes cover about 9.5% of the sample. In the paper's terms, the treatment or condition label means: oral pan-JAK inhibitor, 5-10 mg twice daily. The source was CD8+ T cells sorted from blood, collected at week 52, from a patient treated with tofacitinib. These receptors all stem from a human donor with alopecia areata.

The chain carries TRBV7-3 and TRBJ2-5, with D maybe TRBD2 (5 bases). This CDR3 region has 15 residues. CDR1 is SGHTA, CDR2 FQGTGA, per germline. Trimming left V 5 bases short and J 5 bases short, with 18 bases between. CDR3: CASSPGVPGFETQYF. For the CDR3, the DNA is TGTGCCAGCAGCCCAGGTGTTCCGGGATTCGAGACCCAGTACTTC.

The rearrangement joins TRBV7-9 to TRBJ2-5, with D possibly matching TRBD2 (6 bases). Germline V CDR1 and CDR2: SEHNR, FQNEAQ (reference sequence). V was trimmed by 3 bases and J by 0 bases, leaving 11 bases between them. The CDR3 consists of 15 residues. This CDR3 reads CASSFNRDYQETQYF. The CDR3 nucleotides are TGTGCCAGCAGCTTCAACCGGGACTACCAAGAGACCCAGTACTTC.

This clone appeared a few times. The rearrangement uses TRBV5-1 and TRBJ2-1; the match to TRBD1 covers 9 bases. Germline CDR1 SGHRS, CDR2 YFSETQ. This CDR3 comprises 15 residues. With V trimmed by 3 bases and J by 8 bases, 9 bases remained unmatched. In DNA form, the CDR3 reads TGCGCCAGCAGCTCGGGACAGGGAGGGATGGATGAGCAGTTCTTC. Translating it yields CASSSGQGGMDEQFF.

CDR3: CATSRQAQETQYF. The CDR3 coding sequence is TGTGCCACCAGCAGACAAGCACAAGAGACCCAGTACTTC. The rearrangement links TRBV15 to TRBJ2-5; D is undetermined. The CDR3 consists of 13 residues. The germline gives CDR1 LNHNV, CDR2 YYDKDF (reference sequence). V lost 2 bases to trimming and J lost 2 bases, with 6 bases between them.

The CDR3 DNA reads TGTGCCAGCAGCTTAGGATCTCGGGAGACCCAGTACTTC. Translated, it gives CASSLGSRETQYF. This rearrangement joins TRBV13 to TRBJ2-5; D not certain. The length of the CDR3 is 13 residues. V was clipped by 0 bases and J by 5 bases, with 7 bases between them. Germline CDR1 is PRHDT and CDR2 is FYEKMQ (reference sequence).

The genes are TRBV5-1 and TRBJ1-4; D possibly corresponds to TRBD1 (5 bases). The CDR3 totals 18 residues. Trimming took off 0 bases at V and 3 bases at J, with 18 bases between the two ends. Germline V gene lookup returns CDR1 SGHRS and CDR2 YFSETQ. Here the CDR3 reads CASSLGDLRRLANEKLFF. CDR3 coding DNA: TGCGCCAGCAGCTTGGGGGACCTCCGGAGGCTTGCTAATGAAAAACTGTTTTTT.

V and J are TRBV10-3 and TRBJ2-3; 11 bases are shared with TRBD2. Germline assignment: CDR1 ENHRY and CDR2 SYGVKD. The ends lost 0 bases at V and 2 bases at J; junction bases unmatched: 7. CDR3 size: 18 residues. The CDR3 DNA reads TGTGCCATCAGTGAGTCGAGGGCTAGCGGGGGGCCCACAGATACGCAGTATTTT. This gives the protein CAISESRASGGPTDTQYF.

The rearrangement uses TRBV4-1 and TRBJ1-1; TRBD1 aligns across 7 bases. After removal of 4 bases from V and 5 bases from J, the junction contained 7 bases not matched to a gene. The CDR3 runs to 14 residues. Germline-derived CDR1 and CDR2 are MGHRA and YSYEKL. Here the CDR3 DNA reads TGCGCCAGCAGCCCGACAGGGAGTGATACTGAAGCTTTCTTT. It translates to CASSPTGSDTEAFF.

V is TRBV7-8 and J is TRBJ2-7; D uncertain. The CDR3 spans 12 residues. The V gene's germline CDR1 is SGHVS and CDR2 FQNEAQ. The V end was cut by 5 bases, the J end by 5 bases, with 10 bases between. The CDR3 region has the DNA TGTGCCAGCAGCAACGCGGCAGACGAGCAGTACTTC. Protein sequence: CASSNAADEQYF.

The V gene is TRBV4-1, the J gene TRBJ1-6; a weak D match, TRBD1 (5 bases). Germline CDR1 reads MGHRA; CDR2 reads YSYEKL. This CDR3 has 17 residues. With 2 bases removed from V and 8 bases from J, the gap between germline ends came to 19 bases. The CDR3 region is CASSQQPPGGVDSPLHF. Written as DNA, the CDR3 is TGCGCCAGCAGCCAACAACCCCCGGGGGGAGTTGATTCACCCCTCCACTTT.

This clone was seen a few times. The chain combines TRBV18 with TRBJ2-5; D is uncertain. V dropped 0 bases and J dropped 5 bases, with 13 bases sitting between them. From germline, CDR1 is KGHSH and CDR2 LQKENI. The CDR3 totals 15 residues. CDR3: CASSPPGALGETQYF. The CDR3 nucleotides read TGTGCCAGCTCACCACCGGGCGCTCTCGGGGAGACCCAGTACTTC.

This clone has a handful of counts. The chain has TRBV5-1 and TRBJ1-1; D is undetermined. This CDR3 comprises 12 residues. Trimming cost V 5 bases and J 7 bases, with 12 bases left between them. Germline values: CDR1 SGHRS, CDR2 YFSETQ. The CDR3 DNA reads as TGCGCCAGCAGGCCGTCCCGGGGTGAAGCTTTCTTT. Protein: CASRPSRGEAFF.

The chain links TRBV10-3 to TRBJ1-5, with D perhaps TRBD1 (5 bases). Per the germline V gene, CDR1 is ENHRY and CDR2 is SYGVKD. V was shortened by 2 bases and J by 4 bases, with 6 bases between the two germline ends. The CDR3 spans 13 residues. CDR3 residues: CAISEGGNQPQHF. The CDR3 coding sequence is TGTGCCATCAGTGAGGGGGGTAATCAGCCCCAGCATTTT.

V and J are TRBV28 and TRBJ1-1; D remains ambiguous. This CDR3 region has 13 residues. CDR1 and CDR2 from the germline V gene are MDHEN and SYDVKM. V gave up 7 bases and J gave up 6 bases, with 15 bases separating them. In DNA form, the CDR3 reads TGTGCCAGCACCCCCCGGGGTATCTCTGAAGCTTTCTTT. Translation: CASTPRGISEAFF.

V and J are TRBV5-1 and TRBJ1-1, with D tentatively TRBD1 (6 bases). The CDR3 length is 16 residues. Germline V gene data show CDR1 as SGHRS and CDR2 as YFSETQ. V was cut by 4 bases and J by 4 bases, with 20 bases left in between. The CDR3 nucleotides read TGCGCCAGCAGCCCGGAGCCACAGGGAAGGGGCACTGAAGCTTTCTTT. It translates to CASSPEPQGRGTEAFF.

Only a few counts were recorded for this clone. The rearrangement uses TRBV5-1 and TRBJ2-7; 9 bases match TRBD1. The CDR3 is 16 amino acids. CDR1 and CDR2 (germline): SGHRS, YFSETQ. J lost 3 bases, V lost 4 bases, and 11 bases had no gene match. CDR3 residues: CASSRHRDREGYEQYF. DNA for the CDR3: TGCGCCAGCAGCCGTCACCGGGACAGGGAGGGCTACGAGCAGTACTTC.

The rearrangement joins TRBV6-5 to TRBJ1-2; tentative D call: TRBD1 (6 bases). The CDR3 consists of 13 residues. Per germline, CDR1 MNHEY and CDR2 SVGAGI. Trimming stripped 8 bases from V and 7 bases from J, with 17 bases between. This chain's CDR3 is CASQEAGEVGYTF. The CDR3 nucleotides read TGTGCCAGCCAGGAAGCAGGGGAGGTTGGCTACACCTTC.

The chain uses TRBV5-4 and TRBJ2-2; 7 positions agree with TRBD1. Germline V gene lookup returns CDR1 SGHNT and CDR2 YYREEE (reference sequence). The CDR3 is made up of 15 amino acids. The V and J ends lost 4 bases and 0 bases, in that order; junction bases with no gene match: 3. CDR3: CASSVGQSNTGELFF. The CDR3 DNA reads as TGTGCCAGCAGCGTGGGACAGTCGAACACCGGGGAGCTGTTTTTT.

The CDR3 DNA sequence: TGCGCCAGCAGCAAAATAGGACTGACGAACACTGAAGCTTTCTTT. It encodes CASSKIGLTNTEAFF. The genes are TRBV5-1 and TRBJ1-1; D not resolved. This CDR3 is built from 15 residues. Germline V gene data show CDR1 as SGHRS and CDR2 as YFSETQ. Trimming pared 4 bases from V and 1 base from J, leaving 14 bases between. The full variable domain, in which reference TRBV5-1 and TRBJ1-1 provide the parts outside the CDR3, is KAGVTQTPRYLIKTRGQQVTLSCSPISGHRSVSWYQQTPGQGLQFLFEYFSETQRNKGNFPGRFSGRQFSNSRSEMNVSTLELGDSALYLCASSKIGLTNTEAFFGQGTRLTVV.

The chain is built from TRBV7-9 and TRBJ2-7, with D tentatively TRBD1 (5 bases). The V gene's germline CDR1 is SEHNR and CDR2 FQNEAQ (reference sequence). The CDR3 is 12 residues long. V gave up 5 bases and J gave up 6 bases, with 11 bases separating them. The CDR3, as DNA: TGTGCCAGCAGCCCTCAGGGTAGCGAGCAGTACTTC. This translates into CASSPQGSEQYF. Full variable domain (rest looked up from reference TRBV7-9 and TRBJ2-7): DTGVSQNPRHKITKRGQNVTFRCDPISEHNRLYWYRQTLGQGPEFLTYFQNEAQLEKSRLLSDRFSAERPKGSFSTLEIQRTEQGDSAMYLCASSPQGSEQYFGPGTRLTVT.

This clone turned up a few times. The V and J genes are TRBV5-4 and TRBJ2-7, with D perhaps given as TRBD1 or TRBD2 (5 bases each). Trimming shortened V by 4 bases and J by 3 bases, and 17 bases separated the two germline ends. CDR3 length: 15 residues. Germline V CDR1 and CDR2: SGHNT, YYREEE (reference sequence). In nucleotides, the CDR3 is TGTGCCAGCAGCACCTCCGGGACGGCTCTCTACGAGCAGTACTTC. As protein: CASSTSGTALYEQYF.

This clone was observed a few times. The chain uses TRBV9 and TRBJ2-1; 8 bases are a match to TRBD2. CDR3 size: 15 residues. V shed 1 base, J shed 8 bases, and the junction held 8 bases outside the gene matches. The germline CDR1 and CDR2 sequences are SGDLS and YYNGEE. Written as DNA, the CDR3 is TGTGCCAGCAGCGTACGCGGGGGGTTAATCGATGAGCAGTTCTTC. Its translation is CASSVRGGLIDEQFF.

This clone has only a few counts. This chain connects TRBV10-3 to TRBJ2-5, with D possibly TRBD1 on 6 matching bases. CDR3 length: 14 amino acids. CDR1 is ENHRY, CDR2 SYGVKD, per germline. V lost 3 bases and J lost 4, with 12 bases in between. As DNA, the CDR3 is TGTGCCATCAGTGATTCAACAGGGCGAGAGACCCAGTACTTC. Translated, it gives CAISDSTGRETQYF.

This clone has only a few counts. This chain joins TRBV13 and TRBJ2-3; 14 positions match TRBD2. V was clipped by 5 bases and J by 2 bases; unmatched bases: 6. This CDR3 has 17 residues. Germline assignment: CDR1 PRHDT and CDR2 FYEKMQ (reference sequence). For the CDR3, the DNA is TGTGCCAGCAGCCCCCGACTAGCGGGGGGGTTCACAGATACGCAGTATTTT. It yields the protein CASSPRLAGGFTDTQYF.

The table lists this clone with a few counts. CDR3 nucleotide sequence: TGTGCCAGCAGCCCACGACAGAGCGGAAACACCATATATTTT. Encoded protein: CASSPRQSGNTIYF. The chain employs TRBV4-2 and TRBJ1-3; D perhaps matches TRBD1 (5 bases). Germline CDR1 LGHNA, CDR2 YNFKEQ. The CDR3 has 14 residues. The V and J ends lost 4 bases and 4 bases respectively, with 11 bases between them.

By share, this clone ranks as medium-sized. The gene calls are TRBV4-2 and TRBJ2-2; D is unclear. The CDR3 has 15 amino acids. The V gene lost 0 bases and the J gene lost 2 bases, with 7 bases spanning the gap. The germline V gene has CDR1 LGHNA and CDR2 YNFKEQ. The CDR3 reads CASSQETDNTGELFF. As DNA, the CDR3 is TGTGCCAGCAGCCAAGAAACCGATAACACCGGGGAGCTGTTTTTT.

This clone came up a few times. The rearrangement uses TRBV4-1 and TRBJ1-1; D is unresolved. Germline V CDR1 and CDR2: MGHRA, YSYEKL. The V end was cut by 3 bases, the J end by 7 bases, with 9 bases between. The CDR3 length is 12 residues. The CDR3: CASSQRTGEAFF. The CDR3 nucleotides are TGCGCCAGCAGCCAGCGGACCGGTGAAGCTTTCTTT.